Listed below are T cell receptor beta chains from one sample, sequenced in a study of Graves' ophthalmopathy and Graves' hyperthyroidism. TCRdb fed the multiplex PCR reads into MiXCR, producing one record per CDR3 protein. Of 900,000 to 1,200,000 distinct CDR3 sequences listed, roughly two fifths are singletons. The specimen was peripheral blood or thyroid tissue (not recorded which). The receptors originated from an adult man with Graves' hyperthyroidism. Both conserved end residues are part of each CDR3. A D gene is named only where the DNA matches it firmly.

J,D,V,CDR3
TRBJ2-5,NA,TRBV11-2,CASSRSANDRWETQYF
TRBJ1-5,TRBD1,TRBV2,CASRNGTGIVVGQPQHF
TRBJ1-1,TRBD1,TRBV24-1,CATSGQENTEAFF
TRBJ2-7,NA,TRBV7-8,CASSLDTHEQYF
TRBJ2-2,NA,TRBV7-8,CASSPGAGELFF
TRBJ1-5,TRBD1,TRBV24-1,CATSDSRRQGGNQPQHF
TRBJ1-1,TRBD1,TRBV6-6,CASSYDRERAAFF
TRBJ2-2,TRBD2,TRBV6-6,CASSYSLAGRAGELFF
TRBJ2-5,TRBD2,TRBV6-2/TRBV6-3,CASSSLGTSGSIIETQYF
TRBJ2-2,NA,TRBV7-2,CASSFASGAGELFF
TRBJ2-7,NA,TRBV25-1,CASSYTPLNYEQYF
TRBJ1-4,NA,TRBV28,CASSRSASSEKLFF
TRBJ2-2,NA,TRBV5-6,CASSSFTSTGELFF
TRBJ2-5,TRBD1,TRBV10-2,CASSDGTGWETQYF
TRBJ1-6,NA,TRBV2,CAIGRGFDNSPLHF
TRBJ1-2,NA,TRBV6-6,CASSDQHDYGYTF
TRBJ2-6,TRBD1,TRBV19,CASSEAQGEGANVLTF
TRBJ1-2,NA,TRBV20-1,CSARASQDGYTF
TRBJ1-4,NA,TRBV4-3,CASSQERANEKLFF
TRBJ1-5,NA,TRBV19,CASSIAGRPPNQPQHF
TRBJ2-7,TRBD1,TRBV7-8,CASSFRGQGSYEQYF
TRBJ1-6,NA,TRBV20-1,CSAMGQGLSPLHF
TRBJ2-2,TRBD1,TRBV20-1,CSAEGTGSVNTGELFF
TRBJ2-7,NA,TRBV7-2,CASSFSQVSSYEQYF